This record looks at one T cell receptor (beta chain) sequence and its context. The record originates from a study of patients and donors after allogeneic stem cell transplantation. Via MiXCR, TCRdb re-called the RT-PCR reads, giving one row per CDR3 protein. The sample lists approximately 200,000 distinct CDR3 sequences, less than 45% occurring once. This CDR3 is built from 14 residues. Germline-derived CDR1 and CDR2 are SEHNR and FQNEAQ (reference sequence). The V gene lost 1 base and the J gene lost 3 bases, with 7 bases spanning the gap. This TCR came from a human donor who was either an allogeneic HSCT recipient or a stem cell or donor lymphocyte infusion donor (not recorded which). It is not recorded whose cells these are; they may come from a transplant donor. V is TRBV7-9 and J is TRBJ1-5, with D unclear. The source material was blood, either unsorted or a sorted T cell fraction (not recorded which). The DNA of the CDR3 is TGTGCCAGCAGCTTAGACGGGAACAATCAGCCCCAGCATTTT. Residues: CASSLDGNNQPQHF. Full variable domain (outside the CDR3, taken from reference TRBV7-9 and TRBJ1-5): DTGVSQNPRHKITKRGQNVTFRCDPISEHNRLYWYRQTLGQGPEFLTYFQNEAQLEKSRLLSDRFSAERPKGSFSTLEIQRTEQGDSAMYLCASSLDGNNQPQHFGDGTRLSIL.